The 14 T cell receptor beta chains below all came from one sample that was sequenced in a study of T cells in tuberculosis. The table came from immunoSEQ multiplex PCR; TCRdb's copy has only in-frame clones and leaves some out. The data show more than 35,000 clones, around 96% seen once. Material: PBMCs. The receptors come from a donor under 30 with latent tuberculosis or without tuberculosis infection.

This rearrangement joins TRBV4-2 to TRBJ2-2, with TRBD2 identical over 7 bases. Germline CDR1 reads LGHNA; CDR2 reads YNFKEQ. The CDR3 is 14 amino acids. With V trimmed by 4 bases and J by 5 bases, 4 bases remained unmatched. CDR3 nucleotide sequence: TGTGCCAGCAGCCCGACTAGCCGGACCGGGGAGCTGTTTTTT. Translated: CASSPTSRTGELFF.

The chain uses TRBV6-1 and TRBJ2-3; possible D gene TRBD2, 6 bases. V was trimmed by 7 bases and J by 3 bases, leaving 14 bases between them. CDR3 length: 14 amino acids. The germline gives CDR1 MNHNS, CDR2 SASEGT. The CDR3 DNA is TGTGCCAGCACCACGGGACTTGAGACAGATACGCAGTATTTT. Translation: CASTTGLETDTQYF.

The chain couples TRBV7-2 to TRBJ2-3; no reliable D call. This CDR3 has 13 amino acids. With 1 base removed from V and 2 bases from J, the gap between germline ends came to 4 bases. From germline, CDR1 is SGHTA and CDR2 FQGNSA. CDR3 loop: CASSLVLTDTQYF. In DNA form, the CDR3 reads TGTGCCAGCAGCTTAGTCCTCACAGATACGCAGTATTTT.

This chain uses TRBV29-1 with TRBJ2-5; 7 nucleotides line up with TRBD2. The CDR3 loop spans 16 amino acids. Trimming cost V 3 bases and J 4 bases; bases outside gene matches: 14. Germline V lookup: CDR1 SQVTM, CDR2 ANQGSEA. CDR3: CSVEEKRDLVGETQYF. CDR3 nucleotides: TGCAGCGTTGAGGAGAAGCGGGATCTGGTAGGAGAGACCCAGTACTTC.

The table lists this clone with a count of one. The chain has TRBV5-1 and TRBJ2-3; 10 bases are a match to TRBD2. CDR1 is SGHRS and CDR2 is YFSETQ in the germline V gene. V gave up 4 bases and J gave up 5 bases; unmatched junction bases: 4. The CDR3 covers 14 residues. The CDR3 reads CASSQGTSVDTQYF. CDR3 DNA: TGCGCCAGCAGCCAAGGGACTAGCGTAGATACGCAGTATTTT.

The chain employs TRBV7-2 and TRBJ1-2, with 8 nucleotides matching TRBD1. Germline lookup yields CDR1 SGHTA and CDR2 FQGNSA. The CDR3 is 17 residues long. J was trimmed by 2 bases and V by 3 bases; bases with no gene match: 11. The CDR3 nucleotides read TGTGCCAGCAGCTTGATGCGGGCACAGGGGGTAAACTATGGCTACACCTTC. Its protein is CASSLMRAQGVNYGYTF.

This clone was detected only once. This rearrangement joins TRBV18 to TRBJ1-4; 7 bases line up with TRBD1. V was pared by 3 bases and J by 5 bases, with 6 bases of the junction left unmatched. CDR3 size: 15 residues. Germline lookup yields CDR1 KGHSH and CDR2 LQKENI. The CDR3 DNA sequence: TGTGCCAGCTCACCGAGGACAGGACCAAATGAAAAACTGTTTTTT. Translated, it gives CASSPRTGPNEKLFF.

This clone occurred a few times. The rearrangement links TRBV6-6 to TRBJ1-5; D may be TRBD1 (5 bases). The V gene's germline CDR1 is MNHNY and CDR2 SVGAGI (reference sequence). The CDR3 has 14 residues. The V and J ends lost 11 bases and 6 bases respectively, with 20 bases between them. The CDR3 DNA reads TGTGCCTCCAGCTTCTTGCGGGGCCCTCAGCCCCAGCATTTT. Its protein product is CASSFLRGPQPQHF.

The chain has TRBV19 and TRBJ2-1, with D possibly being TRBD2 (6 bases). The CDR3 runs to 12 residues. Germline CDR1 is LNHDA and CDR2 is SQIVND (reference sequence). V lost 8 bases and J 9 bases, leaving 14 bases between the germline ends. The CDR3 region has the DNA TGTGCCAGTGGCTTTTGGGGGGTTGAGCAGTTCTTC. This sequence encodes CASGFWGVEQFF.

This chain links TRBV11-2 with TRBJ2-3; 8 bases fit TRBD1. V dropped 3 bases and J dropped 2; count of bases not matched to a gene: 16. Looked up from germline, CDR1 is SGHAT and CDR2 is FQNNGV. The CDR3 spans 19 residues. DNA for the CDR3: TGTGCCAGCAGCTTTCCCATACCGGGACAGGCTAAACTCACAGATACGCAGTATTTT. Protein product: CASSFPIPGQAKLTDTQYF. Full variable domain (outside the CDR3, taken from reference TRBV11-2 and TRBJ2-3): EAGVAQSPRYKIIEKRQSVAFWCNPISGHATLYWYQQILGQGPKLLIQFQNNGVVDDSQLPKDRFSAERLKGVDSTLKIQPAKLEDSAVYLCASSFPIPGQAKLTDTQYFGPGTRLTVL.

This clone showed up just a few times. The chain uses TRBV30 and TRBJ2-2, with 12 nucleotides matching TRBD2. This CDR3 has 16 residues. V shed 1 base and J 4 bases; nucleotides not matched to a gene: 4. Germline-derived CDR1 and CDR2 are GTSNPN and SVGIG (reference sequence). The CDR3 DNA follows: TGTGCCTGGAGTGCCCGGACTAGCGGGACCACCGGGGAGCTGTTTTTT. This translates into CAWSARTSGTTGELFF.

This sequence joins TRBV19 and TRBJ1-1; D is unresolved. CDR1 LNHDA and CDR2 SQIVND come from the germline V gene (reference sequence). The CDR3 is 16 amino acids. V lost 7 bases to trimming and J lost 1 base, with 19 bases between them. The DNA for the CDR3 is TGTGCCAGTACAATCGCCCATGAGTTGTGGAACACTGAAGCTTTCTTT. This sequence encodes CASTIAHELWNTEAFF. The complete variable domain, with remaining parts taken from reference TRBV19 and TRBJ1-1, reads DGGITQSPKYLFRKEGQNVTLSCEQNLNHDAMYWYRQDPGQGLRLIYYSQIVNDFQKGDIAEGYSVSREKKESFPLTVTSAQKNPTAFYLCASTIAHELWNTEAFFGQGTRLTVV.

The V and J genes are TRBV19 and TRBJ2-1, with a weak D call TRBD1 (6 bases). Germline CDR1 and CDR2: LNHDA and SQIVND (reference sequence). V was cut by 5 bases and J by 6 bases, with 11 bases left in between. The CDR3 runs to 13 residues. The CDR3 is CASSLTGSNEQFF. CDR3 bases: TGTGCCAGTAGTCTCACAGGGTCCAATGAGCAGTTCTTC.

This chain uses TRBV6-6 with TRBJ1-1; TRBD1 is a possible D gene (5 bases). This CDR3 comprises 14 residues. Germline CDR1 MNHNY, CDR2 SVGAGI (reference sequence). V dropped 0 bases and J dropped 3 bases, with 8 bases sitting between them. This CDR3 reads CASSYSGGDTEAFF. Here the CDR3 DNA reads TGTGCCAGCAGTTACTCCGGGGGAGACACTGAAGCTTTCTTT.